These T cell receptor beta chains were read from a single sample in a study of CD8 T cell repertoires and HIV-1 epitope variants. Clones were sequenced by immunoSEQ multiplex PCR, and TCRdb holds only the in-frame ones, with some missing. The table has tens of thousands of clones, approximately 70% seen once; the top ten hold roughly 25%. Sample: uncultured baseline CD8+ T cells from peripheral blood mononuclear cells (PBMCs). All receptors derive from a male donor with HIV. CDR3s include the opening cysteine and the closing phenylalanine or tryptophan. The D gene is left open where the match is weak. Size tells how often a clone was seen (once, few, many) or the class of an expanded clone, and some rows leave it out.

clone_size: -
j_call: TRBJ1-5
v_call: TRBV19
d_call: -
cdr3_nt: TGTGCCAGTACCCGAGGGAGGGAGAGAAGCAATCAGCCCCAGCATTTT
cdr3_aa: CASTRGRERSNQPQHF

clone_size: -
j_call: TRBJ1-1
v_call: TRBV4-1
d_call: -
cdr3_nt: TGCGCCAGCAGCCAAGACTACATAGGGGGAACTTTCTTT
cdr3_aa: CASSQDYIGGTFF

clone_size: -
j_call: TRBJ2-5
v_call: TRBV7-3
d_call: TRBD2
cdr3_nt: TGTGCCAGCAGCCAACAAGCGGGGGGGCCCGAGACCCAGTACTTC
cdr3_aa: CASSQQAGGPETQYF

clone_size: -
j_call: TRBJ1-4
v_call: TRBV7-9
d_call: -
cdr3_nt: TGTGCCAGCAGCACAGGGTCGGGGGTTAATAATGAAAAACTGTTTTTT
cdr3_aa: CASSTGSGVNNEKLFF

clone_size: -
j_call: TRBJ2-5
v_call: TRBV5-8
d_call: TRBD1
cdr3_nt: TGTGCCAGCAGCTCGTCTCTCGACGGGACAGGGGGGGCCCAGTACTTC
cdr3_aa: CASSSSLDGTGGAQYF

clone_size: -
j_call: TRBJ2-5
v_call: TRBV27
d_call: TRBD2
cdr3_nt: TGTGCCAGCAGTTTAGGACTAGCGGGGGGGCAAGAGACCCAGTACTTC
cdr3_aa: CASSLGLAGGQETQYF

clone_size: many
j_call: TRBJ2-7
v_call: TRBV19
d_call: -
cdr3_nt: TGTGCCAGTAGTATCGTCGACAGCTACGAGCAGTACTTC
cdr3_aa: CASSIVDSYEQYF

clone_size: -
j_call: TRBJ1-2
v_call: TRBV27
d_call: -
cdr3_nt: TGTGCCAGCAGAGCAGGGTGGGATAGCTACACCTTC
cdr3_aa: CASRAGWDSYTF

clone_size: many
j_call: TRBJ1-2
v_call: TRBV28
d_call: TRBD1
cdr3_nt: TGTGCCAGCGGACCCCAGGGGGCAGATCGGTACTATGGCTACACCTTC
cdr3_aa: CASGPQGADRYYGYTF

clone_size: -
j_call: TRBJ2-5
v_call: TRBV5-8
d_call: TRBD2
cdr3_nt: TGTGCCAGCAGCTTGAGGCTAGCGGGGGCCTACTTTATAGAGACCCAGTACTTC
cdr3_aa: CASSLRLAGAYFIETQYF

clone_size: -
j_call: TRBJ1-3
v_call: TRBV27
d_call: -
cdr3_nt: TGTGCCAGCAGCCGTCGGGGCTCTGGAAACACCATATATTTT
cdr3_aa: CASSRRGSGNTIYF

clone_size: -
j_call: TRBJ2-5
v_call: TRBV5-1
d_call: TRBD2
cdr3_nt: TGCGCCAGCAGCTTTACTAGCGCGGAAGAGACCCAGTACTTC
cdr3_aa: CASSFTSAEETQYF

clone_size: once
j_call: TRBJ2-7
v_call: TRBV14
d_call: TRBD2
cdr3_nt: TGTGCCAGCAGCCTTGGCGGGAGCTCCTACGAGCAGTACTTC
cdr3_aa: CASSLGGSSYEQYF

clone_size: few
j_call: TRBJ1-4
v_call: TRBV7-9
d_call: TRBD1
cdr3_nt: TGTGCCAGCAGCTCGGCGACAGGGGGAGCAACTAATGAAAAACTGTTTTTT
cdr3_aa: CASSSATGGATNEKLFF

clone_size: -
j_call: TRBJ2-1
v_call: TRBV25-1
d_call: -
cdr3_nt: TGTGCCAGCAGTGATCAGGTTGTCGGACGGAATGAGCAGTTCTTC
cdr3_aa: CASSDQVVGRNEQFF

clone_size: -
j_call: TRBJ2-2
v_call: TRBV21-1
d_call: -
cdr3_nt: TGTGCCAGCGGGGGGACGCAGGAGAACACCGGGGAGCTGTTTTTT
cdr3_aa: CASGGTQENTGELFF

clone_size: -
j_call: TRBJ2-5
v_call: TRBV5-8
d_call: TRBD2
cdr3_nt: TGTGCCAGCAGCTTGGCCGGGCTAGCGGGTGTAGAGACCCAGTACTTC
cdr3_aa: CASSLAGLAGVETQYF

clone_size: -
j_call: TRBJ1-3
v_call: TRBV7-9
d_call: -
cdr3_nt: TGTGCCAGCAGCTTAGGGGGGGATCCCGGAAACACCATATATTTT
cdr3_aa: CASSLGGDPGNTIYF

clone_size: -
j_call: TRBJ1-5
v_call: TRBV2
d_call: -
cdr3_nt: TGTGCCAGCAGTACCGGGGTCACGTGGGAGCCCCAGCATTTT
cdr3_aa: CASSTGVTWEPQHF

clone_size: -
j_call: TRBJ2-3
v_call: TRBV2
d_call: -
cdr3_nt: TGTGCCAGCAGTGAAGGCGCGGTCAGCACAGATACGCAGTATTTT
cdr3_aa: CASSEGAVSTDTQYF

clone_size: -
j_call: TRBJ2-1
v_call: TRBV7-9
d_call: -
cdr3_nt: TGTGCCAGCATGCCCGACAATGAGCAGTTCTTC
cdr3_aa: CASMPDNEQFF

clone_size: -
j_call: TRBJ1-3
v_call: TRBV28
d_call: -
cdr3_nt: TGTGCCAGCAGTCCTCTTGGGGCAAGCTCTGGAAACACCATATATTTT
cdr3_aa: CASSPLGASSGNTIYF

clone_size: -
j_call: TRBJ2-5
v_call: TRBV6-4
d_call: -
cdr3_nt: TGTGCCAGCAGTGTAAGGGACAAGCGCCAAGAGACCCAGTACTTC
cdr3_aa: CASSVRDKRQETQYF

clone_size: few
j_call: TRBJ2-2
v_call: TRBV5-8
d_call: TRBD2
cdr3_nt: TGTGCCAGCAGCACGGGACTAGCGGTGAACACCGGGGAGCTGTTTTTT
cdr3_aa: CASSTGLAVNTGELFF

clone_size: -
j_call: TRBJ2-1
v_call: TRBV7-2
d_call: -
cdr3_nt: TGTGCCAGCAGCCCAGACCGGGACCCACGGAGGAATGAGCAGTTCTTC
cdr3_aa: CASSPDRDPRRNEQFF

clone_size: -
j_call: TRBJ2-5
v_call: TRBV27
d_call: -
cdr3_nt: TGTGCCAGCAGTCCGGTGACCCGAGAGACCCAGTACTTC
cdr3_aa: CASSPVTRETQYF

clone_size: -
j_call: TRBJ1-6
v_call: TRBV7-2
d_call: -
cdr3_nt: TGTGCCAGCAGCTTGGGGGCAGGGACTTCACCCCTCCACTTT
cdr3_aa: CASSLGAGTSPLHF

clone_size: -
j_call: TRBJ2-1
v_call: TRBV29-1
d_call: TRBD2
cdr3_nt: TGCAGCGTTGTAAGCGGGGGGTCCTACAATGAGCAGTTCTTC
cdr3_aa: CSVVSGGSYNEQFF

clone_size: -
j_call: TRBJ1-1
v_call: TRBV7-8
d_call: -
cdr3_nt: TGTGCCAGCAGCTTTAGGGGTGAAGCTTTCTTT
cdr3_aa: CASSFRGEAFF

clone_size: -
j_call: TRBJ1-2
v_call: TRBV6-5
d_call: -
cdr3_nt: TGTGCCAATAGGGACCGAACCTATGGCTACACCTTC
cdr3_aa: CANRDRTYGYTF

clone_size: -
j_call: TRBJ2-3
v_call: TRBV7-6
d_call: TRBD2
cdr3_nt: TGTGCCAGCAGCTTAGTCGGGGGGGACACAGATACGCAGTATTTT
cdr3_aa: CASSLVGGDTDTQYF

clone_size: -
j_call: TRBJ2-4
v_call: TRBV7-8
d_call: TRBD2
cdr3_nt: TGTGCCAGCAGCCCGTGGACTAGCGGGAGGGGAAACATTCAGTACTTC
cdr3_aa: CASSPWTSGRGNIQYF

clone_size: few
j_call: TRBJ2-3
v_call: TRBV29-1
d_call: -
cdr3_nt: TGCAGCGTTGGTTGGACCGGGACTAGCACAGATACGCAGTATTTT
cdr3_aa: CSVGWTGTSTDTQYF

clone_size: few
j_call: TRBJ1-5
v_call: TRBV6-5
d_call: -
cdr3_nt: TGTGCCAGCAGACCCGACAGAAATCAGCCCCAGCATTTT
cdr3_aa: CASRPDRNQPQHF

clone_size: -
j_call: TRBJ2-7
v_call: TRBV6-5
d_call: -
cdr3_nt: TGTGCCAGCAGTTTGGGTGACAGCGAATACGAGCAGTACTTC
cdr3_aa: CASSLGDSEYEQYF

clone_size: -
j_call: TRBJ2-3
v_call: TRBV9
d_call: -
cdr3_nt: TGTGCCAGCAGCGTAGCCAGGGGGGGAGATACGCAGTATTTT
cdr3_aa: CASSVARGGDTQYF

clone_size: once
j_call: TRBJ2-7
v_call: TRBV15
d_call: TRBD1
cdr3_nt: TGTGCCACCAGCAGAGGTAACAGGGGGCGGTACGAGCAGTACTTC
cdr3_aa: CATSRGNRGRYEQYF

clone_size: few
j_call: TRBJ1-5
v_call: TRBV21-1
d_call: -
cdr3_nt: TGTGCCAGCAGCGGTGGAGTTTATAGCAATCAGCCCCAGCATTTT
cdr3_aa: CASSGGVYSNQPQHF

clone_size: few
j_call: TRBJ2-5
v_call: TRBV18
d_call: -
cdr3_nt: TGTGCCAGCTCACCAGGCAGAAAAGAGACCCAGTACTTC
cdr3_aa: CASSPGRKETQYF

clone_size: -
j_call: TRBJ1-5
v_call: TRBV18
d_call: TRBD1
cdr3_nt: TGTGCCAGCTCACAACTTGGGACAGGAAGCAATCAGCCCCAGCATTTT
cdr3_aa: CASSQLGTGSNQPQHF

clone_size: -
j_call: TRBJ2-2
v_call: TRBV7-6
d_call: -
cdr3_nt: TGTGCCAGCAGCGTCAGTATCCCCGGGGAGCTGTTTTTT
cdr3_aa: CASSVSIPGELFF

clone_size: -
j_call: TRBJ2-1
v_call: TRBV29-1
d_call: TRBD1
cdr3_nt: TGCAGCGTTGAGGGGACAGTTACTAGGAATGAGCAGTTCTTC
cdr3_aa: CSVEGTVTRNEQFF

clone_size: -
j_call: TRBJ1-5
v_call: TRBV15
d_call: -
cdr3_nt: TGTGCCACCAGCAGACTCGGGTTGCGAGGCAATCAGCCCCAGCATTTT
cdr3_aa: CATSRLGLRGNQPQHF

clone_size: -
j_call: TRBJ2-3
v_call: TRBV18
d_call: TRBD1
cdr3_nt: TGTGCCAGCTCAGAATCACAGGGGGCAGGAGATACGCAGTATTTT
cdr3_aa: CASSESQGAGDTQYF

clone_size: -
j_call: TRBJ2-7
v_call: TRBV27
d_call: TRBD1
cdr3_nt: TGTGCCAGCAGTTTTAGGGGGCTGGGAGAGCAGTACTTC
cdr3_aa: CASSFRGLGEQYF

clone_size: -
j_call: TRBJ1-1
v_call: TRBV9
d_call: -
cdr3_nt: TGTGCCAGCAGCGTATTCGACAGGACAAACACTGAAGCTTTCTTT
cdr3_aa: CASSVFDRTNTEAFF

clone_size: -
j_call: TRBJ2-1
v_call: TRBV4-3
d_call: -
cdr3_nt: TGCGCCAGCAGCCCGCTAACCAACAATGAGCAGTTCTTC
cdr3_aa: CASSPLTNNEQFF

clone_size: -
j_call: TRBJ2-1
v_call: TRBV6-4
d_call: -
cdr3_nt: TGTGCCAGCAGTGACAGGACGGGCAATGAGCAGTTCTTC
cdr3_aa: CASSDRTGNEQFF

clone_size: -
j_call: TRBJ1-2
v_call: TRBV5-1
d_call: -
cdr3_nt: TGCGCCAGCAGCTTGGCCAGGGGTCCTAACTATGGCTACACCTTC
cdr3_aa: CASSLARGPNYGYTF